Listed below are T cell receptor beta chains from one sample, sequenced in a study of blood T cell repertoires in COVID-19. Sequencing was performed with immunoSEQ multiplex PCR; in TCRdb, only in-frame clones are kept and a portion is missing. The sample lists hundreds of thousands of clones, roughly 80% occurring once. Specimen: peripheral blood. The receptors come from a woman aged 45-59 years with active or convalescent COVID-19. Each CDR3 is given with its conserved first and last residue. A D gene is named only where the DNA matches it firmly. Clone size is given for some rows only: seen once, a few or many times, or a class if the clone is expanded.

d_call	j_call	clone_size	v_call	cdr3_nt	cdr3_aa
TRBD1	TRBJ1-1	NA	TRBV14	TGTGCCAGCAGCCCACAGGGGACCCCTGAAGCTTTCTTT	CASSPQGTPEAFF
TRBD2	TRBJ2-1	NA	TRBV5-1	TGCGCCAGCAGCTTGGTTGCGGGAGTGGTTGAGCAGTTCTTC	CASSLVAGVVEQFF
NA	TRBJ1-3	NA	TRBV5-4	TGTGCCAGCAGCTCGTCCGGGGGGGCAGGAAACACCATATATTTT	CASSSSGGAGNTIYF
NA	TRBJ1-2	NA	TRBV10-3	TGTGCCATCAGTGTTCAGGCCAGTAACTATGGCTACACCTTC	CAISVQASNYGYTF
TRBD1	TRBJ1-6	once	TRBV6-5	TGTGCCAGCACCTACTCGGGACAGGGCGAATCACCCCTCCACTTT	CASTYSGQGESPLHF
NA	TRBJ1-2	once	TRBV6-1	TGTGCCAGCAGCGAAGTCCGGGGCTACACCTTC	CASSEVRGYTF
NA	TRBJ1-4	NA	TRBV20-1	TGCAGTGCTAGTTCGCAGGGGTTTCCGTCTAATGAAAAACTGTTTTTT	CSASSQGFPSNEKLFF
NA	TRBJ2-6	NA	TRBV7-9	TGTGCCAGCAGCCCCCCGGGGCAGCGGGCAGGGGCCAACGTCCTGACTTTC	CASSPPGQRAGANVLTF
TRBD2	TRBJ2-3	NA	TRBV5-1	TGCGCCAGCAGCTTCATTCCTAGCGGAGTAGATACGCAGTATTTT	CASSFIPSGVDTQYF
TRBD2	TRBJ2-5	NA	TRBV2	TGTGCCAGCAGGGGGACTAGCGCAGGGGAGACCCAGTACTTC	CASRGTSAGETQYF
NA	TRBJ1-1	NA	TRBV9	TGTGCCAGCTTGAAGGGGCGCGAAACTGAAGCTTTCTTT	CASLKGRETEAFF
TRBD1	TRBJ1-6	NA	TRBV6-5	TGTGCCAGCAGTTATGGACAGGGGAGGGATTCACCCCTCCACTTT	CASSYGQGRDSPLHF
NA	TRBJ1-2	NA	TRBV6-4	TGTGCCAGCAGTGTTCGGGCAGGGTACAACTATGGCTACACCTTC	CASSVRAGYNYGYTF
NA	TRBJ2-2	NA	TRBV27	TGTGCCAGCAGTTTCCTCCCTGGCGGCGGGGAGCTGTTTTTT	CASSFLPGGGELFF
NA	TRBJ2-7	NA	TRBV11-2	TGTGCCAGCAGCCAAGCAGGGGGGCTCCAGTACTTC	CASSQAGGLQYF
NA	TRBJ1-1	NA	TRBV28	TGTGCCAGCAGTTTAAGGTCCCCCGGGACAGAAGCTTTCTTT	CASSLRSPGTEAFF
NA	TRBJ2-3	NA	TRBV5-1	TGCGCCAGCAGCTTGCGTTACACAGATACGCAGTATTTT	CASSLRYTDTQYF
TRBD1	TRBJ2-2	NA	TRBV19	TGTGCCAGTAGTATAGGACCGGGACAGGGTGACACCGGGGAGCTGTTTTTT	CASSIGPGQGDTGELFF
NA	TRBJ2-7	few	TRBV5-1	TGCGCCAGCAGCCGGACAGCTTCCTACGAGCAGTACTTC	CASSRTASYEQYF